This T cell receptor beta chain came from a study of T cell changes during pregnancy in multiple sclerosis. This table comes from immunoSEQ multiplex PCR, and its TCRdb copy is limited to in-frame clones, with some not included. The sample holds about 59,000 clones; 93% are singletons and the top ten take about 2.8%. Germline loops: CDR1 MNHEY, CDR2 SVGAGI. This CDR3 contains 13 residues. V shed 0 bases and J shed 8 bases, with 10 bases lying between them. This specimen was CD8+ T cells from peripheral blood mononuclear cells, taken in the third trimester of pregnancy. This TCR was sampled from a female donor with multiple sclerosis, enrolled in a pregnancy study. The chain links TRBV6-5 to TRBJ1-2; possibly TRBD1 for D (5 bases). CDR3 bases: TGTGCCAGCAGTTACTCGGGGCTGGGGGGCTACACCTTC. It is translated as CASSYSGLGGYTF.